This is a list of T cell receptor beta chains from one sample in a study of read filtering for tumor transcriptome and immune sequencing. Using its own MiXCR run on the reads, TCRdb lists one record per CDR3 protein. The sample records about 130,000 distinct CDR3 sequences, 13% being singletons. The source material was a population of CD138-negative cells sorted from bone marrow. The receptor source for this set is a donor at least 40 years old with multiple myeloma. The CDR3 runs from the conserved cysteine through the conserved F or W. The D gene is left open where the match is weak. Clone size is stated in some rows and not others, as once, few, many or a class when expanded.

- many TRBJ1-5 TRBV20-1 TGCAGTGCTAGGATGGGGGCGGTCAATCAGCCCCAGCATTTT CSARMGAVNQPQHF
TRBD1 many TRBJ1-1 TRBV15 TGTGCCACCGGACAGGGAAACACTGAAGCTTTCTTT CATGQGNTEAFF
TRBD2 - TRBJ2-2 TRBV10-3 TGTGCCATCAACCCAGCGGGAGGCGCCGGGGAGCTGTTTTTT CAINPAGGAGELFF
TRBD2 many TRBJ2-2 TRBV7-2 TGTGCCAGCACCTTCACTAGCGGGAGAAGCGGGGAGCTGTTTTTT CASTFTSGRSGELFF
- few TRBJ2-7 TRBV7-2 TGTGCCAGCAGCTTAGGAACCGGGTTTCGCGAGCAGTACTTC CASSLGTGFREQYF
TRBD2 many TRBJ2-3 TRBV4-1 TGCGCCAGCAGCCAAGATGGCCTAGCGGGAGGGCCAATCGAGAGCACAGATACGCAGTATTTT CASSQDGLAGGPIESTDTQYF
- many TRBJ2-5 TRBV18 TGTGCCAGCTCCCCGGCGGTCCAAGAGACCCAGTACTTC CASSPAVQETQYF
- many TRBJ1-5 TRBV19 TGTGCCAGTAGTATAGGGGGGGCGAGCAATCAGCCCCAGCATTTT CASSIGGASNQPQHF
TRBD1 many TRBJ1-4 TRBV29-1 TGCACCGCAATCCGGGACAGAAGTAATGAAAAACTGTTTTTT CTAIRDRSNEKLFF
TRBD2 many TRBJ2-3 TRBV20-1 TGCAGCGCACCGTCTTTTGGACTAGCGGGGCGCAGCACAGATACGCAGTATTTT CSAPSFGLAGRSTDTQYF
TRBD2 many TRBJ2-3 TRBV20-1 TGCAGTGCTAAGCGGGAGAGCACAGATACGCAGTATTTT CSAKRESTDTQYF
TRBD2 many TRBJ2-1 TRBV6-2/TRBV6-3 TGTGCCAGCAGACCCGGACTAGCGGGCGCCGCTGGTCAGTTCTTC CASRPGLAGAAGQFF
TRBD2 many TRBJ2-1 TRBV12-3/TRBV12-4 TGTGCCAGCACCCCGACTAGCGGGAGTGGCGATGAGCAGTTCTTC CASTPTSGSGDEQFF
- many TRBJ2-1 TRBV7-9 TGTGCCAGCTCAAAAGGGGGGAGCGGGACGGTCTACAATGAGCAGTTCTTC CASSKGGSGTVYNEQFF
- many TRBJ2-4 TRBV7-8 TGTGCCAGCAGTGACAGCCAGGTTTCCAAAAACATTCAGTACTTC CASSDSQVSKNIQYF
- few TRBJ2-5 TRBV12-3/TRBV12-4 TGTGCCAGCAGCCGGGACACGATGGGGGAGACCCAGTACTTC CASSRDTMGETQYF
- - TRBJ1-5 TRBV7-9 TGTGCCAGCAGCGCCTCATTGACAGAGAACTCCAATCAGCCCCAGCATTTT CASSASLTENSNQPQHF
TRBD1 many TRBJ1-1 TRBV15 TGTGCCACCAGCGGCGGGACAGCCAGAAGGACTGAAGCTTTCTTT CATSGGTARRTEAFF
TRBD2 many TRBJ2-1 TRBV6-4 TGTGCCAGCAGTAAAAGGACTAGCGGGAGGGCGGATTCGGTTGAGCAGTTCTTC CASSKRTSGRADSVEQFF
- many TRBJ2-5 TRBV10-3 TGTGCCACCGGACAGCAAGAGACCCAGTACTTC CATGQQETQYF
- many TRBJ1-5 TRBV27 TGTGCCAGCAGTCGAGGGGGGTTGAGCAATCAGCCCCAGCATTTT CASSRGGLSNQPQHF
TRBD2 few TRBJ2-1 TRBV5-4 TGTGCCAGCAGCTTGGCCCCCGGGACTAGCGGGGGGGTCTCCTACAATGAGCAGTTCTTC CASSLAPGTSGGVSYNEQFF
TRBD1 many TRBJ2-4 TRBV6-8 TGTGCCAGCAGTACGGGACAGTCAGCCAAAAACATTCAGTACTTC CASSTGQSAKNIQYF
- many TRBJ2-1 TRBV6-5 TGTGCCAGCAGTTACTCGAGGTCCCTTGGCGAGCAGTTCTTC CASSYSRSLGEQFF
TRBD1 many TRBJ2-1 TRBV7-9 TGTGCCAGCAGCTTAGTCAGGGGGTACAATGAGCAGTTCTTC CASSLVRGYNEQFF
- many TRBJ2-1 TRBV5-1 TGCGCCAGCAGCTTGGAGGATGAGCAGTTCTTC CASSLEDEQFF
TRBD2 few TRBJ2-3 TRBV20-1 TGCAGTGCGGAGACGGTAGCGGGGTCCACAGATACGCAGTATTTT CSAETVAGSTDTQYF
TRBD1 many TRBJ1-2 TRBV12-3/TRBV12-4 TGTGCCAGCAGTTCAAGGACAGGGTGGTCCTATGGCTACACCTTC CASSSRTGWSYGYTF
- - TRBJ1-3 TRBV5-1 TGCGCCAGCAGCTTGGACAGCAGCCTCTCTGGAAACACCATATATTTT CASSLDSSLSGNTIYF
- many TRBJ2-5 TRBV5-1 TGCGCCAGCAGCTTGGCGGGCTTAGAACAAGAGACCCAGTACTTC CASSLAGLEQETQYF
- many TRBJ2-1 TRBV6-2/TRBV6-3 TGTGCCAGCACCGACCAGTTTGAGCAGTTCTTC CASTDQFEQFF
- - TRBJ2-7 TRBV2 TGTGCCAGCAGTGATTCCGGGGGACGCTCCTACGAGCAGTACTTC CASSDSGGRSYEQYF
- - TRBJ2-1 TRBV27 TGTGTCAGCAAATCTAGCGCGATTCCCCACCCTGAGCAGTTCTTC CVSKSSAIPHPEQFF
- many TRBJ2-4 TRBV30 TGTGCCTGGAGTGAGGCCAAAAACATTCAGTACTTC CAWSEAKNIQYF
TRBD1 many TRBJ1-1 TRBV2 TGTGCCAGCAGTGTGCCAGGGGGCACTGAAGCTTTCTTT CASSVPGGTEAFF
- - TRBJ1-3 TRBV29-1 TGCAGCGTTTGGGACACCATATATTTT CSVWDTIYF
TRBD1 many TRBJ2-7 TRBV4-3 TGCGCCAGCAGCCACAATAGGGGACAGGGCTACGAGCAGTACTTC CASSHNRGQGYEQYF
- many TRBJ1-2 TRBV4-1 TGCGCCAGCAGCCAAGATCGGAACAGGGTTGGTGGCTACACCTTC CASSQDRNRVGGYTF
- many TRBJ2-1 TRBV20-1 TGCAGTGCTAGAGTATACCTTGGGAGCTCCTACAATGAGCAGTTCTTC CSARVYLGSSYNEQFF
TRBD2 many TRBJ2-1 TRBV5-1 TGCGCCAGCAGCTTGGGGGGGGCTAGCGGGGTCAATGAGCGGTTCTTC CASSLGGASGVNERFF
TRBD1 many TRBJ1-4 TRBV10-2 TGCGCCAGCAGTGACCGGGGGACAGTTAATGAAAAACTGTTTTTT CASSDRGTVNEKLFF
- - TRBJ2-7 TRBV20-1 TGCAGTGCTAGTGGGACCGGCTACCAGCAGTACTTC CSASGTGYQQYF
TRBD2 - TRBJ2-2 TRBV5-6 TGTGCCAGCAGCTGGGGGACTAGCGGGAGTGGGGAGCTGTTTTTT CASSWGTSGSGELFF
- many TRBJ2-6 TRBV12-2 TGTGCAAGTCGCGCCGGGACAGGGGCGTTTGGGGCCAACGTCCTGACTTTC CASRAGTGAFGANVLTF
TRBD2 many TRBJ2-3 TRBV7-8 TGTGCCAGCAGCTTAGCGGTGGCTAGCGGGAAGGCAGATACGCAGTATTTT CASSLAVASGKADTQYF
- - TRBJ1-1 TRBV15 TGTGCCTTCGTGGTACGGGACACTGAAGCTTTCTTT CAFVVRDTEAFF
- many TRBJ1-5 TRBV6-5 TGTGCCAGCAGCCGCGCTGCAAATAGCAATCAGCCCCAGCATTTT CASSRAANSNQPQHF
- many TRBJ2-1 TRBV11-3 TGTGCCAGCAGCCCCCGTCGGCGGGAGCAGTTCTTC CASSPRRREQFF
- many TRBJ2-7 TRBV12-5 TGTGCTAGTGGTTTGGTAATTCAGGGGTCGAGCGAGCAGTACTTC CASGLVIQGSSEQYF
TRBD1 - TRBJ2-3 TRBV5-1 TGCGCCAGCAGCTTACAGGGGGCCGAAACAGATACGCAGTATTTT CASSLQGAETDTQYF
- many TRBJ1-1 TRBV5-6 TGTGCCAGCAGCTTTCGCGGCATGAACACTGAAGCTTTCTTT CASSFRGMNTEAFF
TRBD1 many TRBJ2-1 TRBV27 TGTGCCAGCAGTCAAGGACAGGGTGACAATGAGCAGTTCTTC CASSQGQGDNEQFF
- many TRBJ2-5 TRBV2 TGTGCCAGCAGTGAAGCCGGAGGGGCTACCCAGTACTTC CASSEAGGATQYF